The clone carrying this T cell receptor beta chain has a count of ten or more. What it recognizes is unknown. Per germline, CDR1 LNHNV and CDR2 YYDKDF (reference sequence). The CDR3 sequence is 15 residues long. V lost 0 bases and J lost 2, with 10 bases in between. The data were taken from a study of Graves' ophthalmopathy and Graves' hyperthyroidism. Study observations and caveats: Blood also contained most of the expanded thyroid clonotypes above 0.001 frequency.

The study amplified TCR beta CDR3 regions using RNA transcripts. Scientists carried out first-round RT-PCR using HTBI primers and then a second-round multiplex PCR. Via MiXCR, TCRdb re-called the multiplex PCR reads, giving one row per CDR3 protein. The repertoire consists of about 740,000 distinct CDR3 sequences, with roughly two fifths occurring once and the leading ten covering less than 55%. As diagnostic evidence, clinical symptoms, serum thyroxine, TRAb, thyroid ultrasound and orbital computed tomography were relied upon. The TCR sequence derives from an adult man with Graves' ophthalmopathy. The rearrangement joins TRBV15 to TRBJ1-2; D unclear. The specimen was peripheral blood. As DNA, the CDR3 is TGTGCCACCAGCAGAGATCGGGCAGAGAACTATGGCTACACCTTC. It yields the protein CATSRDRAENYGYTF. Supplemented by reference TRBV15 and TRBJ1-2, the full variable domain reads DAMVIQNPRYQVTQFGKPVTLSCSQTLNHNVMYWYQQKSSQAPKLLFHYYDKDFNNEADTPDNFQSRRPNTSFCFLDIRSPGLGDTAMYLCATSRDRAENYGYTFGSGTRLTVV.